The source of this TCR beta chain is a study of T cell responses to AZD1222 COVID-19 vaccine. Measured with immunoSEQ multiplex PCR; TCRdb has only the in-frame clones, and not every one. This sample has 95,000 to 150,000 clones, with over 75% found just once. The CDR3 is 13 residues long. CDR1 KGHSH and CDR2 LQKENI come from the germline V gene. V was shortened by 5 bases and J by 3 bases, with 11 bases between the two germline ends. The sequencing used peripheral blood, collected on day 0 of AZD1222 vaccination. This chain connects TRBV18 to TRBJ2-7; a possible D gene is TRBD2 (5 bases). This receptor was taken from an adult in good health. CDR3 DNA: TGTGCCAGCTCAGCCTCGAGCGGCTACGAGCAGTACTTC. Translated: CASSASSGYEQYF. Drawing the rest from reference TRBV18 and TRBJ2-7, the complete variable domain is NAGVMQNPRHLVRRRGQEARLRCSPMKGHSHVYWYRQLPEEGLKFMVYLQKENIIDESGMPKERFSAEFPKEGPSILRIQQVVRGDSAAYFCASSASSGYEQYFGPGTRLTVT.